Reported below is one TCR beta chain. Antigen: not known. These data originate in a study of T cells in Graves' hyperthyroidism and ophthalmopathy. Amplification of TCR beta CDR3 regions used RNA as the template. First-round RT-PCR targeting the TCR CDR3 was performed with the HTBI primer set. MiXCR, run by TCRdb on the multiplex PCR reads, gives a single entry per CDR3 protein. This sample has a few hundred thousand distinct CDR3 sequences, with more than 45% found just once. Study results and caveats: Blood shared most expanded thyroid clonotypes above 0.001.

The V gene's germline CDR1 is LGHDT and CDR2 YNNKEL (reference sequence). The CDR3 extends over 16 amino acids. The V end lost 6 bases, the J end lost 8 bases, and 22 bases lay between the germline ends. This TCR came from a woman younger than 35 with Graves' hyperthyroidism. The sample consisted of peripheral blood or thyroid tissue (not recorded which). V and J are TRBV3-1 and TRBJ2-2; D might be TRBD2 (6 bases). This CDR3 reads CASSHPEGAHSGELFF. CDR3 nucleotide sequence: TGTGCCAGCAGTCATCCGGAGGGTGCGCATTCTGGGGAGCTGTTTTTT.